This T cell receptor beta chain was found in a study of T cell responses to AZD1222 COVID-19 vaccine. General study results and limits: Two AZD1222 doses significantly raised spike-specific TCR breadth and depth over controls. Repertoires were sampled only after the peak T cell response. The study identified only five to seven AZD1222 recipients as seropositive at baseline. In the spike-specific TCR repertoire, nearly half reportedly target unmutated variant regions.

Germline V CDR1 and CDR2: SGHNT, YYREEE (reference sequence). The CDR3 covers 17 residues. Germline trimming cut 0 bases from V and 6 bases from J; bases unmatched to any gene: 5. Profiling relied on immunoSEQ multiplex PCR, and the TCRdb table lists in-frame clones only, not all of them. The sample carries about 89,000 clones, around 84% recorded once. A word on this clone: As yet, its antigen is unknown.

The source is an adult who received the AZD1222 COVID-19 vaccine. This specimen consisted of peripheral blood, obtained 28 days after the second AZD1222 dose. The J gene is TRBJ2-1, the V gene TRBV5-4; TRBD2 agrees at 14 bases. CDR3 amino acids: CASSLGKGLAGVNEQFF. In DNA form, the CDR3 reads TGTGCCAGCAGCTTGGGTAAGGGACTAGCGGGAGTCAATGAGCAGTTCTTC.